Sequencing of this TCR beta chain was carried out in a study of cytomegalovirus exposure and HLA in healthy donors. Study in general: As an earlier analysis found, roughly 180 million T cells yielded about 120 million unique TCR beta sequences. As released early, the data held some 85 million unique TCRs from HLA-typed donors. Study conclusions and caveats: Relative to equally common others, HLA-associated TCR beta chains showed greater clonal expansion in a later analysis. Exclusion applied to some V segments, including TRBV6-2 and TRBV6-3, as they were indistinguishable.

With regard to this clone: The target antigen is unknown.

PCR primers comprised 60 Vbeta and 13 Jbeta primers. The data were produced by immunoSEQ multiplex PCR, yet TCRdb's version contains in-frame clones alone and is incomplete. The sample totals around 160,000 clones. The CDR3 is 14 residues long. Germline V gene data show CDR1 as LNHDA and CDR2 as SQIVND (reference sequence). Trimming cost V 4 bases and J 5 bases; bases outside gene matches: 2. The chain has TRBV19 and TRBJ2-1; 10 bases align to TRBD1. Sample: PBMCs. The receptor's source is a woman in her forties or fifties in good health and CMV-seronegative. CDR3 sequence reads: CASSTGQGHNEQFF. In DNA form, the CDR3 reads TGTGCCAGTAGTACGGGACAGGGGCACAATGAGCAGTTCTTC.